One and the same sample provided the 17 T cell receptor beta chains below, sequenced in a study of T-cell memory formation after mild COVID-19. TCRdb called the 5' RACE reads again in MiXCR, with one record for every CDR3 protein. Counted here are a few hundred thousand distinct CDR3 sequences, 16% occurring once; the ten biggest clones make up roughly 21%. Sequencing was performed on PBMCs or a T cell subset sorted from them (not recorded which). These receptors all stem from a man aged 18 to 30 who had mild COVID-19 (a few samples of this study predate the infection). Cell type and time point are not known.

This clonotype has only a few counts. V usage is TRBV10-3 and J usage is TRBJ1-6; D is uncertain. CDR1 is ENHRY and CDR2 is SYGVKD in the germline V gene. The CDR3 is 15 residues long. V was shortened by 8 bases and J by 5 bases, with 16 bases between the two germline ends. CDR3 in amino acids: CAISPRERNNSPLHF. As DNA, the CDR3 is TGTGCCATCTCCCCAAGGGAAAGGAATAATTCACCCCTCCACTTT.

This clonotype was observed a few times. The chain recombines TRBV18 with TRBJ2-1; tentative D call: TRBD1 (6 bases). The V gene's germline CDR1 is KGHSH and CDR2 LQKENI. Trimming stripped 0 bases from V and 7 bases from J, with 13 bases between. CDR3 size: 15 residues. The CDR3 sequence is CASSPPQGSGNEQFF. The DNA for the CDR3 is TGTGCCAGCTCACCACCCCAGGGGTCGGGTAATGAGCAGTTCTTC.

The chain couples TRBV10-3 to TRBJ2-7; D perhaps matches TRBD1 (6 bases). The CDR3 has 13 residues. The V end lost 6 bases, the J end lost 3 bases, and 12 bases lay between the germline ends. Per the germline V gene, CDR1 is ENHRY and CDR2 is SYGVKD. The CDR3 DNA sequence: TGTGCCATCAGCCGGACAGCTCTCTACGAGCAGTACTTC. It translates to CAISRTALYEQYF.

The chain employs TRBV29-1 and TRBJ2-3, with 7 bases that match TRBD2. CDR3 length: 16 residues. The germline V gene has CDR1 SQVTM and CDR2 ANQGSEA. V shed 0 bases, J shed 2 bases, and the junction held 8 bases outside the gene matches. The CDR3 DNA reads as TGCAGCGTTGAAGATCCCCTAGCGGTTAACACAGATACGCAGTATTTT. This translates into CSVEDPLAVNTDTQYF.

This clonotype was seen a few times. The chain employs TRBV6-2 or TRBV6-3 and TRBJ2-7; TRBD1 or TRBD2 may be the D gene (7 bases each). V was pared by 3 bases and J by 6 bases, with 15 bases between. Germline values: CDR1 MNHEY, CDR2 SVGEGT. The CDR3 is 14 residues long. CDR3 amino acids: CASSYSGRGGEQYV. The CDR3 bases are TGTGCCAGCAGTTATTCGGGCAGGGGGGGCGAGCAGTACGTC.

The V gene is TRBV28, the J gene TRBJ1-2, with D perhaps TRBD1 (6 bases). V lost 6 bases, J lost 3 bases, and 23 bases lay in between. This CDR3 spans 17 amino acids. Germline V CDR1 and CDR2: MDHEN, SYDVKM. The CDR3 DNA sequence: TGTGCCAGCAGCTCACCTGGTGGGGCAGGGGACTACTATGGCTACACCTTC. This sequence encodes CASSSPGGAGDYYGYTF.

This clonotype was counted only a few times. The chain links TRBV20-1 to TRBJ1-4; D might be TRBD1 (5 bases). CDR3 size: 12 residues. With 3 bases removed from V and 10 bases from J, the gap between germline ends came to 12 bases. CDR1 and CDR2 from the germline V gene are DFQATT and SNEGSKA (reference sequence). The CDR3 bases are TGCAGTGCTAGGAGACAGTCCGGAAAACTGTTTTTT. As protein: CSARRQSGKLFF.

CDR3 coding DNA: TGTGCCAGCAGCGTAATGGGACAAACCACCGGGGAGCTGTTTTTT. Protein sequence: CASSVMGQTTGELFF. The chain employs TRBV9 and TRBJ2-2; D is possibly TRBD1 (6 bases). The germline CDR1 and CDR2 sequences are SGDLS and YYNGEE. V was pared by 1 base and J by 4 bases, with 11 bases between. The CDR3 length is 15 residues.

Only a few counts were recorded for this clonotype. The rearrangement joins TRBV3-1 to TRBJ1-2; 7 nucleotides match TRBD1. The CDR3 runs to 13 residues. V lost 4 bases, J lost 6 bases, and 5 bases stayed unmatched. Germline V gives CDR1 LGHDT, CDR2 YNNKEL (reference sequence). The CDR3, as DNA: TGTGCCAGCAGCCGAGAGGGGGCGCATGGCTACACCTTC. It specifies CASSREGAHGYTF.

This clonotype was recorded many times. J is TRBJ2-1 and V is TRBV3-1; D gene ambiguous. Germline CDR1 LGHDT, CDR2 YNNKEL (reference sequence). The CDR3 runs 15 residues. V shed 4 bases and J shed 2 bases, with 12 bases lying between them. The DNA of the CDR3 is TGTGCCAGCAGCCTAGGCGACCGGACCTACAATGAGCAGTTCTTC. Translation: CASSLGDRTYNEQFF.

This clonotype was detected many times. This rearrangement joins TRBV28 to TRBJ1-3; TRBD1 matches at 7 bases. This CDR3 has 14 residues. With V trimmed by 3 bases and J by 3 bases, 2 bases remained unmatched. The germline CDR1 and CDR2 sequences are MDHEN and SYDVKM. In DNA form, the CDR3 reads TGTGCCAGCAGTTTCCAGGGGGGTGGAAACACCATATATTTT. Its protein product is CASSFQGGGNTIYF.

This rearrangement joins TRBV5-1 to TRBJ1-6; possibly TRBD1 for D (5 bases). This CDR3 has 15 residues. The germline CDR1 and CDR2 sequences are SGHRS and YFSETQ. Between the trimmed V and J ends, which lost 4 bases and 8 bases, there was a span of 16 bases. CDR3 loop: CASSRQGPLDSPLHF. In DNA, the CDR3 is TGCGCCAGCAGCCGTCAGGGACCCCTCGATTCACCCCTCCACTTT.

V and J are TRBV4-3 and TRBJ1-3; no reliable D call. The CDR3 runs to 15 residues. The V gene lost 4 bases and the J gene lost 2 bases, with 12 bases spanning the gap. From germline, CDR1 is LGHNA and CDR2 YSLEER. The CDR3 reads CASSRKMLPGNTIYF. DNA of the CDR3: TGCGCCAGCAGCCGTAAGATGCTCCCTGGAAACACCATATATTTT.

This clonotype was observed at least ten times. The gene calls are TRBV5-6 and TRBJ1-1; TRBD1 agrees at 9 bases. Germline V lookup: CDR1 SGHDT, CDR2 YYEEEE. V shed 4 bases, J shed 4 bases, and the junction held 2 bases outside the gene matches. This CDR3 has 13 amino acids. CDR3 loop: CASSPQGATEAFF. For the CDR3, the DNA is TGTGCCAGCAGCCCACAGGGGGCCACTGAAGCTTTCTTT. Together with reference TRBV5-6 and TRBJ1-1, the CDR3 gives the full variable domain: DAGVTQSPTHLIKTRGQQVTLRCSPKSGHDTVSWYQQALGQGPQFIFQYYEEEERQRGNFPDRFSGHQFPNYSSELNVNALLLGDSALYLCASSPQGATEAFFGQGTRLTVV.

CDR3 in DNA: TGTGCCAGCAGCCAGGGACAGGATCAGCCCCAGCATTTT. Translation: CASSQGQDQPQHF. The chain combines TRBV3-1 with TRBJ1-5; 8 bases fit TRBD1. The V segment lost 3 bases and the J segment 5 bases; nucleotides outside the gene matches: 0. From germline, CDR1 is LGHDT and CDR2 YNNKEL (reference sequence). The CDR3 spans 13 residues.

V is TRBV20-1 and J is TRBJ2-1, with D tentatively TRBD2 (7 bases). Germline V CDR1 and CDR2: DFQATT, SNEGSKA (reference sequence). This CDR3 region has 14 residues. The V gene lost 3 bases and the J gene lost 2 bases, with 11 bases spanning the gap. The CDR3 reads CSARGGGPYNEQFF. The CDR3 DNA is TGCAGTGCTAGGGGCGGGGGCCCCTACAATGAGCAGTTCTTC.

The chain combines TRBV7-9 with TRBJ2-3; 8 positions agree with TRBD1. Unmatched junction bases numbered 15, after V lost 2 bases and J lost 11 bases. From germline, CDR1 is SEHNR and CDR2 FQNEAQ (reference sequence). The CDR3 runs 16 residues. The CDR3 spells CASSLTQGAPYVEQYF. The CDR3 bases are TGTGCCAGCAGCTTAACGCAGGGGGCCCCGTATGTTGAGCAGTATTTT. Looking up the rest from reference TRBV7-9 and TRBJ2-3 gives the full variable domain: DTGVSQNPRHKITKRGQNVTFRCDPISEHNRLYWYRQTLGQGPEFLTYFQNEAQLEKSRLLSDRFSAERPKGSFSTLEIQRTEQGDSAMYLCASSLTQGAPYVEQYFGPGTRLTVL.